One sample yielded the 13 T cell receptor beta chains listed below, sequenced in a study of Graves' ophthalmopathy and Graves' hyperthyroidism. For repertoire sequencing, the TCR beta CDR3 regions were amplified from RNA transcripts. Second-round multiplex PCR came after a first-round RT-PCR that employed HTBI primers. TCRdb processed the multiplex PCR reads anew with MiXCR; each CDR3 protein has one entry. The sample lists approximately 540,000 distinct CDR3 sequences; just under 40% were seen once. The sequenced material came from peripheral blood or thyroid tissue (not recorded which). The receptor set was obtained from an adult man with Graves' hyperthyroidism.

This chain uses TRBV20-1 with TRBJ2-7; TRBD1 matches 8 bases. CDR1 is DFQATT and CDR2 is SNEGSKA in the germline V gene (reference sequence). This CDR3 has 14 amino acids. V trimming: 4 bases; J trimming: 2 bases; junction bases outside the gene matches: 7. CDR3 in amino acids: CSATIGQGPYEQYF. DNA of the CDR3: TGCAGTGCTACAATAGGACAGGGACCCTACGAGCAGTACTTC.

Details on this clonotype: A much larger clone sits a single nucleotide away, making a read error possible. The J gene is TRBJ1-1, the V gene TRBV20-1; D not certain. Trimming stripped 0 bases from V and 1 base from J, with 3 bases between. The germline V gene encodes CDR1 DFQATT and CDR2 SNEGSKA (reference sequence). The CDR3 has 12 amino acids. For the CDR3, the DNA is TGCAGTGCTAGAGACGCGAACACTGAAGCTTTCTTT. This sequence encodes CSARDANTEAFF.

The V gene is TRBV29-1, the J gene TRBJ1-1; perhaps TRBD1 as D (5 bases). CDR3 length equals 15 residues. The germline V gene encodes CDR1 SQVTM and CDR2 ANQGSEA. V lost 6 bases and J 10 bases, leaving 27 bases between the germline ends. The CDR3: CSVRFGGGQGTRAFF. The CDR3, as DNA: TGCAGCGTCCGCTTTGGAGGAGGGCAGGGTACTCGAGCTTTCTTT.

Worth noting for this clonotype: A junction end diverges from the germline sequence, so it may reflect a read error. This chain links TRBV24-1 with TRBJ1-1, with TRBD1 identical over 8 bases. The V gene's germline CDR1 is KGHDR and CDR2 SFDVKD. This CDR3 is 11 amino acids long. CDR3 bases: TGTACCACTACAGGGGGCACTGAAGCTTTCTTT. It specifies CTTTGGTEAFF.

J is TRBJ1-2 and V is TRBV4-1; D gene uncertain. V was trimmed by 0 bases and J by 0 bases, leaving 14 bases between them. The CDR3 loop spans 17 amino acids. From germline, CDR1 is MGHRA and CDR2 YSYEKL. The CDR3 reads CASSQDRAVRANYGYTF. The CDR3, as DNA: TGCGCCAGCAGCCAAGATCGGGCAGTCAGAGCTAACTATGGCTACACCTTC.

This clonotype was recorded many times. The rearrangement joins TRBV20-1 to TRBJ1-1; 8 bases agree with TRBD1. Germline V gives CDR1 DFQATT, CDR2 SNEGSKA (reference sequence). The J segment lost 1 base and the V segment lost 2 bases, leaving 3 bases of the junction unmatched. This CDR3 contains 14 residues. The CDR3 spells CSARWTGTNTEAFF. CDR3 nucleotides: TGCAGTGCTAGATGGACAGGGACGAACACTGAAGCTTTCTTT.

This clonotype was observed many times. The J gene is TRBJ1-2, the V gene TRBV12-3 or TRBV12-4; D is perhaps TRBD1 (5 bases). This CDR3 has 15 amino acids. The V end was cut by 6 bases, the J end by 4 bases, with 18 bases between. The chain's CDR3 is CASSRGTVDFYGYTF. CDR3 nucleotides: TGTGCCAGCAGCCGTGGGACCGTCGATTTCTATGGCTACACCTTC.

As to this clonotype: Since a much larger clone is just one base distant, this may be a read error. The genes are TRBV7-9 and TRBJ1-4; 9 bases agree with TRBD1. The CDR3 runs 14 residues. The germline V gene encodes CDR1 SEHNR and CDR2 FQNEAQ (reference sequence). Here the CDR3 DNA reads TGTGCCAGCAGCTTATCGGGACAGGGTGAAAAACTGCTTTTT. It yields the protein CASSLSGQGEKLLF.

This clonotype was picked up many times. The chain joins TRBV5-6 to TRBJ2-7; 8 nucleotides match TRBD2. CDR3 length: 14 amino acids. V was clipped by 4 bases and J by 3 bases; unmatched bases: 6. CDR1 is SGHDT, CDR2 YYEEEE, per germline. The CDR3, as DNA: TGTGCCAGCAGCCTCCCCGGGACTAGCTACGAGCAGTACTTC. Translated: CASSLPGTSYEQYF. Complete variable domain (other parts from reference TRBV5-6 and TRBJ2-7): DAGVTQSPTHLIKTRGQQVTLRCSPKSGHDTVSWYQQALGQGPQFIFQYYEEEERQRGNFPDRFSGHQFPNYSSELNVNALLLGDSALYLCASSLPGTSYEQYFGPGTRLTVT.

The chain couples TRBV6-1 to TRBJ1-4; 7 bases align to TRBD1. V lost 0 bases to trimming and J lost 6 bases; unmatched junction nucleotides: 10. This CDR3 has 17 amino acids. Germline CDR1 and CDR2: MNHNS and SASEGT. The CDR3 loop is CASSEAGGQGGYEKLFF. CDR3 nucleotide sequence: TGTGCCAGCAGTGAAGCCGGGGGCCAAGGGGGCTATGAAAAACTGTTTTTT.

Only one count was recorded for this clonotype. The V call is TRBV12-3 or TRBV12-4, the J call TRBJ1-4; 7 bases are a match to TRBD1. With V trimmed by 4 bases and J by 6 bases, 8 bases remained unmatched. The CDR3 is made up of 15 amino acids. The chain's CDR3 is CASSSEQGGDEKLFF. The CDR3 DNA reads as TGTGCCAGCAGTTCGGAGCAGGGGGGGGATGAAAAACTGTTTTTT.

The chain employs TRBV28 and TRBJ2-2; weak D call: TRBD1 (6 bases). The CDR3 loop spans 14 amino acids. Germline V gene data show CDR1 as MDHEN and CDR2 as SYDVKM. V was cut by 6 bases and J by 7 bases, with 15 bases left in between. The CDR3 is CASREQGMSGELFF. CDR3 DNA: TGTGCCAGCAGGGAACAGGGAATGAGCGGGGAGCTGTTTTTT.

Many counts were recorded for this clonotype. The gene calls are TRBV9 and TRBJ2-7; tentative D call: TRBD2 (6 bases). The V and J ends lost 0 bases and 0 bases respectively, with 10 bases between them. CDR3 length: 15 amino acids. From germline, CDR1 is SGDLS and CDR2 YYNGEE. CDR3 DNA: TGTGCCAGCAGCGTAGGGGGGGAAGGCTCCTACGAGCAGTACTTC. Protein: CASSVGGEGSYEQYF.